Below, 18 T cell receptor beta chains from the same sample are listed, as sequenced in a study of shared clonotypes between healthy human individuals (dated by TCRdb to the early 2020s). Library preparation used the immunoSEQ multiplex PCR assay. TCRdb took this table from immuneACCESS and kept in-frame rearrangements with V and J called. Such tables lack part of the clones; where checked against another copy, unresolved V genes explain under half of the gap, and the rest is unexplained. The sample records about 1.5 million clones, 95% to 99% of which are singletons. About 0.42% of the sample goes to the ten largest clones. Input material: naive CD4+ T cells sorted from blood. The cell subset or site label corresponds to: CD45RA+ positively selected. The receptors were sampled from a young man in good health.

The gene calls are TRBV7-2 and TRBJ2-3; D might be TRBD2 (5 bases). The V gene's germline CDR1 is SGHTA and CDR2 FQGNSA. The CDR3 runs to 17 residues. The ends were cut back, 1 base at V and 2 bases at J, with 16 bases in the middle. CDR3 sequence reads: CASSLVLRGLHTDTQYF. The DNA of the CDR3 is TGTGCCAGCAGCTTAGTATTACGCGGGCTCCACACAGATACGCAGTATTTT.

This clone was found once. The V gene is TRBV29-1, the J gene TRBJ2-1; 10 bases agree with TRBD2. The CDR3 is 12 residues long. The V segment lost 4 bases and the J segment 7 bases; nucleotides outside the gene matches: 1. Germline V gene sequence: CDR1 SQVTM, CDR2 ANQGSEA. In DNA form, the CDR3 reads TGCAGCGTTGCTAGCGGGAGTAATGAGCAGTTCTTC. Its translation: CSVASGSNEQFF.

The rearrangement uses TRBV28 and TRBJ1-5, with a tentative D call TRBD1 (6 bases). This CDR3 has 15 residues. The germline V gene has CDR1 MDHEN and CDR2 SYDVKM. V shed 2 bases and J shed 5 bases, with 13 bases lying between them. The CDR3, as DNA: TGTGCCAGCAGTTTAGGGGGGGCAATGGATCAGCCCCAGCATTTT. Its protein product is CASSLGGAMDQPQHF.

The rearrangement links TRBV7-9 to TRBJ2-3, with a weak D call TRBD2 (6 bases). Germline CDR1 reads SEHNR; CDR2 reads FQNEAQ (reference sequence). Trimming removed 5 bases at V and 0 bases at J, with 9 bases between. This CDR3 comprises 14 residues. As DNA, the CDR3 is TGTGCCAGCAGCGCCAGCGGGAGCACAGATACGCAGTATTTT. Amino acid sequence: CASSASGSTDTQYF.

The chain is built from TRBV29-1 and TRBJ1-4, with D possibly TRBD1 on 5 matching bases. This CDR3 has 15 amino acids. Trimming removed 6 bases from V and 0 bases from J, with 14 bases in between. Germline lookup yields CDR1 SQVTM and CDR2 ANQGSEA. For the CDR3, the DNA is TGCAGCGTCGGGGGGACTACTGCAACTAATGAAAAACTGTTTTTT. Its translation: CSVGGTTATNEKLFF.

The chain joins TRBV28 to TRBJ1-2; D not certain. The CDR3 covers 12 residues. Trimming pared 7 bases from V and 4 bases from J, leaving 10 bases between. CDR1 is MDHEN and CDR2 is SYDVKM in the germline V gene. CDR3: CASIEPTYGYTF. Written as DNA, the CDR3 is TGTGCCAGCATCGAACCTACCTATGGCTACACCTTC.

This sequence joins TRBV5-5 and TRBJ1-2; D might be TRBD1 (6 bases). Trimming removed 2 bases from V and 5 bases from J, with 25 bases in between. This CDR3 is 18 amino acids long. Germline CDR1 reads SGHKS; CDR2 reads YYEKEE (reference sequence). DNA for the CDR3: TGTGCCAGCAGCTTTCGGGGTACTACAGGGAGAATTCGGTATGGCTACACCTTC. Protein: CASSFRGTTGRIRYGYTF.

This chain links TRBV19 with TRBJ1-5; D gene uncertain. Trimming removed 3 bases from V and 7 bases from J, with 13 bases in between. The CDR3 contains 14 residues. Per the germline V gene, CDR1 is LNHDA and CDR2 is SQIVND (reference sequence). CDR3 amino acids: CASSMDLQTQPQHF. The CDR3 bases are TGTGCCAGTAGTATGGACCTTCAAACCCAGCCCCAGCATTTT.

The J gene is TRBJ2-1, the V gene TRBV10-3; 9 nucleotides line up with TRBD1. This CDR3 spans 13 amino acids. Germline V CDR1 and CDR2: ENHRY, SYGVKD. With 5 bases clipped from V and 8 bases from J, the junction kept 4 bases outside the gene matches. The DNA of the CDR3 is TGTGCCATCAGTCGGGACAGGGCCGATGAGCAGTTCTTC. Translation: CAISRDRADEQFF.

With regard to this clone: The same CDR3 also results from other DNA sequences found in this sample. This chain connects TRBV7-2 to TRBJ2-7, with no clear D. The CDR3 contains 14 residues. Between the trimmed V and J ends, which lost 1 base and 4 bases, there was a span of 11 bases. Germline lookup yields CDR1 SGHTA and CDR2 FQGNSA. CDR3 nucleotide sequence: TGTGCCAGCAGCTTAGAAGGCGGCAGTTACGAGCAGTACTTC. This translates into CASSLEGGSYEQYF.

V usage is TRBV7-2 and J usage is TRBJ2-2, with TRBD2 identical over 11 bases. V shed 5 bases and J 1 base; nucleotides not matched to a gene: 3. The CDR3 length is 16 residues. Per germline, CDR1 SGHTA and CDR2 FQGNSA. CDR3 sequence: CASSKGLAVNTGELFF. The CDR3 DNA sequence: TGTGCCAGCAGCAAGGGACTAGCGGTGAACACCGGGGAGCTGTTTTTT.

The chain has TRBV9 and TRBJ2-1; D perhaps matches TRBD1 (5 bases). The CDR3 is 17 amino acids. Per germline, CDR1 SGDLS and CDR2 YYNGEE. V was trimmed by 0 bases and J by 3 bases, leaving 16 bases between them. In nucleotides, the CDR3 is TGTGCCAGCAGCGTAGACGAGACAGTCGGACGCTACAATGAGCAGTTCTTC. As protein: CASSVDETVGRYNEQFF. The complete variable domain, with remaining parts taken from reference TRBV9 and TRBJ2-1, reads DSGVTQTPKHLITATGQRVTLRCSPRSGDLSVYWYQQSLDQGLQFLIQYYNGEERAKGNILERFSAQQFPDLHSELNLSSLELGDSALYFCASSVDETVGRYNEQFFGPGTRLTVL.

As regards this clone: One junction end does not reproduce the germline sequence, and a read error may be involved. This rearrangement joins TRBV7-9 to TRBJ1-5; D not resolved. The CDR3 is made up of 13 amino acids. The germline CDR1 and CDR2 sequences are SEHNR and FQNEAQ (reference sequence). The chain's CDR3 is CASSLALGQPQHF. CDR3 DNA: TGTGCCAGCAGCCTAGCGTTAGGTCAGCCCCAGCATTTT. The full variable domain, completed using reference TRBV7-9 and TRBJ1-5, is DTGVSQNPRHKITKRGQNVTFRCDPISEHNRLYWYRQTLGQGPEFLTYFQNEAQLEKSRLLSDRFSAERPKGSFSTLEIQRTEQGDSAMYLCASSLALGQPQHFGDGTRLSIL.

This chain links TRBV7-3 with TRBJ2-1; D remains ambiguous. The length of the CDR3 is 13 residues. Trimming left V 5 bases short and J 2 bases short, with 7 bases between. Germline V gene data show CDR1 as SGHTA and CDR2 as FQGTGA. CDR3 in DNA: TGTGCCAGCAGCACCACCCCCTACAATGAGCAGTTCTTC. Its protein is CASSTTPYNEQFF.

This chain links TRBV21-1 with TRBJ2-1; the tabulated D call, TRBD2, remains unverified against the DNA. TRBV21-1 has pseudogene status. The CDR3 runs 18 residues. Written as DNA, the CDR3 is TGTGCCAGCAGCAAAGGCGGTTCGGGAGCGCATTCCTACAATGAGCAGTTCTTC. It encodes CASSKGGSGAHSYNEQFF.

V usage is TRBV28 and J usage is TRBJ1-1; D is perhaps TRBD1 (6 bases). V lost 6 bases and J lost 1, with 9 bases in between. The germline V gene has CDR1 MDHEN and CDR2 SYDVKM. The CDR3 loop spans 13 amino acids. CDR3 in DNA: TGTGCCAGCAGGGGGGCTGGGAACACTGAAGCTTTCTTT. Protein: CASRGAGNTEAFF.

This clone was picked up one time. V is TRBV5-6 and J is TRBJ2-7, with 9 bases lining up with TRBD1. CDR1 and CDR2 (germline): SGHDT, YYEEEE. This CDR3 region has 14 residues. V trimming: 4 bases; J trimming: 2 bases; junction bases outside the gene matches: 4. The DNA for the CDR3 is TGTGCCAGCAGCAGTCGACAGGGGGCCTACGAGCAGTACTTC. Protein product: CASSSRQGAYEQYF. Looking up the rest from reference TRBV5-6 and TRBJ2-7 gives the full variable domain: DAGVTQSPTHLIKTRGQQVTLRCSPKSGHDTVSWYQQALGQGPQFIFQYYEEEERQRGNFPDRFSGHQFPNYSSELNVNALLLGDSALYLCASSSRQGAYEQYFGPGTRLTVT.

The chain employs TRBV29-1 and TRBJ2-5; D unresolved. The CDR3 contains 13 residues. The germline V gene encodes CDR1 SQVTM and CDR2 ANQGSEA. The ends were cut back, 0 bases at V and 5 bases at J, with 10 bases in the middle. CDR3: CSVEDRQRETQYF. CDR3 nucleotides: TGCAGCGTTGAAGATCGCCAAAGGGAGACCCAGTACTTC.